The entry below gives a single T cell receptor (beta chain) sequence along with its context. The sample belongs to a study of blood T cell repertoires in COVID-19. Overall study: From the United States, Italy and Spain came samples of acute and convalescent COVID-19. The cDNA or gDNA used as material had been derived from T cells, B-cell-depleted T cells, or PBMCs.

In the authors' workflow: By means of reference gene primer amplification, nucleated cell counts were estimated. This table comes from immunoSEQ multiplex PCR, and its TCRdb copy is limited to in-frame clones, with some not included. That table furnishes V, J and clone size, whereas the DNA furnished D and trimming. The repertoire holds tens of thousands of clones, with 80% to 90% as singletons. This CDR3 contains 14 residues. Germline trimming cut 6 bases from V and 7 bases from J; bases unmatched to any gene: 10. Per germline, CDR1 SNHLY and CDR2 FYNNEI. The source is a man older than 75 with acute or convalescent COVID-19. The V call is TRBV2, the J call TRBJ2-7, with 9 bases lining up with TRBD1. The sequenced sample was peripheral blood. CDR3 region: CASRAGQGLGEQYF. CDR3 DNA sequence: TGTGCCAGCAGAGCGGGACAGGGCCTGGGAGAGCAGTACTTC.